The entry that follows covers one T cell receptor beta chain sequence. Time point specified: cycle 4 day 1 (C4D1), after six to seven weeks of nivolumab. With no exception, relapse followed autologous stem cell transplantation in all patients, and brentuximab vedotin exposure varied. Relapsed/refractory classical Hodgkin lymphoma patients had complete, partial or progressive responses. In germline, CDR1 is SGHRS, CDR2 YFSETQ. There are 16 residues in the CDR3. J gave up 4 bases and V 0 bases, and 4 bases lay outside the gene matches. This sample was included in a study of PD-1 blockade in classical Hodgkin lymphoma. Sequencing was performed with immunoSEQ multiplex PCR; in TCRdb, only in-frame clones are kept and a portion is missing. The sample has tens of thousands of clones, around nine tenths seen once.

The V call is TRBV5-1, the J call TRBJ2-3; 11 bases map to TRBD2. This sequence originates from a human donor with classical Hodgkin lymphoma. The sample in question was peripheral blood mononuclear cells (PBMCs), obtained before the fourth cycle of nivolumab. The CDR3 sequence is CASSLALSGGADTQYF. CDR3 bases: TGCGCCAGCAGCTTGGCGCTTAGCGGGGGGGCAGATACGCAGTATTTT.